One and the same sample provided the 5 T cell receptor beta chains below, sequenced in a study of cytomegalovirus exposure and HLA in healthy donors. The PCR was carried out with 60 Vbeta primers and 13 Jbeta primers. Profiled with immunoSEQ multiplex PCR; TCRdb holds only in-frame clones, not every one. The top ten hold approximately 1.6% of the sample, which has fewer than 150,000 clones, roughly 65% seen once. Input material: PBMCs. The receptors stem from a woman in her thirties in good health and CMV-seronegative.

The chain has TRBV11-2 and TRBJ2-3; TRBD1 aligns across 8 bases. The length of the CDR3 is 14 residues. Germline V gives CDR1 SGHAT, CDR2 FQNNGV. V trimming: 5 bases; J trimming: 2 bases; junction bases outside the gene matches: 3. CDR3 loop: CASSPTGATDTQYF. Written as DNA, the CDR3 is TGTGCCAGCAGCCCGACAGGGGCCACAGATACGCAGTATTTT. Together with reference TRBV11-2 and TRBJ2-3, the CDR3 gives the full variable domain: EAGVAQSPRYKIIEKRQSVAFWCNPISGHATLYWYQQILGQGPKLLIQFQNNGVVDDSQLPKDRFSAERLKGVDSTLKIQPAKLEDSAVYLCASSPTGATDTQYFGPGTRLTVL.

The chain couples TRBV21-1 to TRBJ2-3; TRBD2 reflects the table's D call only, with no check against the DNA. TRBV21-1 is recorded as a pseudogene. The CDR3 contains 18 residues. The CDR3 DNA sequence: TGTGCCAGCAGCATAGGGCCTAGCGGGGGAGGTAGCACAGATACGCAGTATTTT. It codes for CASSIGPSGGGSTDTQYF.

The V gene is TRBV2, the J gene TRBJ1-5; D might be TRBD1 (5 bases). V was pared by 6 bases and J by 4 bases, with 16 bases between. Per germline, CDR1 SNHLY and CDR2 FYNNEI. The CDR3 has 15 residues. CDR3 region: CASREGPGSNQPQHF. The DNA for the CDR3 is TGTGCCAGCAGGGAGGGACCGGGGTCTAATCAGCCCCAGCATTTT.

This chain links TRBV28 with TRBJ2-7; 10 nucleotides align to TRBD2. The trim removed 6 bases at V and 6 bases at J, leaving 8 bases unmatched. Germline V gives CDR1 MDHEN, CDR2 SYDVKM. The CDR3 contains 14 residues. The CDR3 coding sequence is TGTGCCAGCAGCACACTAGCGGGATCGATCGAGCAGTACTTC. Translation gives CASSTLAGSIEQYF.

The chain joins TRBV6-5 to TRBJ1-1; D is undetermined. Trimming cost V 2 bases and J 5 bases, with 12 bases left between them. The CDR3 covers 14 residues. Germline V gene lookup returns CDR1 MNHEY and CDR2 SVGAGI. This CDR3 reads CASSYGEGGTEAFF. CDR3 coding DNA: TGTGCCAGCAGTTACGGAGAGGGTGGGACTGAAGCTTTCTTT.